Following are 28 T cell receptor beta chains from one sample sequenced in a study of T cell responses to AZD1222 COVID-19 vaccine. The method was immunoSEQ multiplex PCR; TCRdb's version includes in-frame clones alone and lacks a portion of them. The table lists roughly 130,000 clones, approximately 88% of them singletons, with roughly 20% in the top ten. The sample was peripheral blood, taken on day 0 of MenACWY control vaccination. These receptors were collected from an adult in good health.

This chain links TRBV19 with TRBJ1-1, with D possibly being TRBD1 (5 bases). The CDR3 runs to 14 residues. V lost 5 bases and J 12 bases, leaving 22 bases between the germline ends. The germline V gene has CDR1 LNHDA and CDR2 SQIVND (reference sequence). This chain's CDR3 is CASSVSYGHRKTFF. Written as DNA, the CDR3 is TGTGCCAGTAGTGTCTCATATGGACACCGAAAGACTTTCTTT.

The CDR3 bases are TGTGCCAGCAGTCCGGGACTACCCTACAATGAGCAGTTCTTC. This translates into CASSPGLPYNEQFF. The V call is TRBV25-1, the J call TRBJ2-1; TRBD2 matches at 7 bases. Germline V gene data show CDR1 as MGHDK and CDR2 as SYGVNS. Trimming at V came to 5 bases and at J to 2 bases, leaving 3 bases not matched to a gene. The CDR3 consists of 14 residues.

This clone occurred once. This rearrangement joins TRBV11-2 to TRBJ2-7; TRBD1 aligns across 12 bases. The germline CDR1 and CDR2 sequences are SGHAT and FQNNGV. The CDR3 has 15 residues. V shed 6 bases and J 6 bases; nucleotides not matched to a gene: 9. CDR3 sequence reads: CASRRPGTGGSEQYF. The CDR3 region has the DNA TGTGCCAGCAGACGACCCGGGACAGGGGGCTCCGAGCAGTACTTC. The variable domain in full, with the rest retrieved from reference TRBV11-2 and TRBJ2-7, is EAGVAQSPRYKIIEKRQSVAFWCNPISGHATLYWYQQILGQGPKLLIQFQNNGVVDDSQLPKDRFSAERLKGVDSTLKIQPAKLEDSAVYLCASRRPGTGGSEQYFGPGTRLTVT.

The V call is TRBV11-2, the J call TRBJ2-7; no definite D call. From germline, CDR1 is SGHAT and CDR2 FQNNGV. V lost 4 bases to trimming and J lost 4 bases, with 5 bases between them. The CDR3 is 11 residues long. CDR3 region: CASSSTYEQYF. The CDR3 nucleotides read TGTGCCAGCAGCTCGACTTACGAGCAGTACTTC.

This chain uses TRBV19 with TRBJ2-5; TRBD2 agrees at 8 bases. Germline V CDR1 and CDR2: LNHDA, SQIVND (reference sequence). The CDR3 has 15 amino acids. The trim removed 7 bases at V and 5 bases at J, leaving 12 bases unmatched. CDR3 DNA sequence: TGTGCCAGTACTCCGACCGGGACTAGAAGCGAGACCCAGTACTTC. It yields the protein CASTPTGTRSETQYF.

The chain uses TRBV6-5 and TRBJ1-3; D is possibly TRBD1 (5 bases). Germline CDR1 MNHEY, CDR2 SVGAGI. Deletions cut 7 bases from V and 0 bases from J, with 10 bases between. The CDR3 consists of 14 residues. DNA of the CDR3: TGTGCCAGCATCCCGACAGTCTCTGGAAACACCATATATTTT. Protein product: CASIPTVSGNTIYF.

The chain has TRBV16 and TRBJ1-4; D remains unclear. This CDR3 has 14 amino acids. Looked up from germline, CDR1 is KGHSY and CDR2 is FQNENV. The germline V and J ends were trimmed by 4 bases and 5 bases, with 11 bases remaining between them. The CDR3, as DNA: TGTGCCAGCAGCCCGGACGGTTTCAATGAAAAACTGTTTTTT. Encoded protein: CASSPDGFNEKLFF.

The CDR3 sequence is CASSSDGGSSPQHF. The CDR3 coding sequence is TGTGCCAGCAGCTCCGACGGGGGGAGTTCTCCCCAGCATTTT. This chain connects TRBV7-9 to TRBJ1-5, with D perhaps matching TRBD1 (5 bases). The germline CDR1 and CDR2 sequences are SEHNR and FQNEAQ (reference sequence). This CDR3 is built from 14 residues. V lost 4 bases, J lost 10 bases, and 17 bases lay in between.

The genes are TRBV28 and TRBJ1-5; D is perhaps TRBD1 (6 bases). This CDR3 spans 16 amino acids. Germline V CDR1 and CDR2: MDHEN, SYDVKM. Trimming pared 7 bases from V and 2 bases from J, leaving 18 bases between. CDR3 DNA sequence: TGTGCCAGCACCGAATACAGGGTTTTAGGCAATCAGCCCCAGCATTTT. Residues: CASTEYRVLGNQPQHF. The full variable domain, its missing parts supplied by reference TRBV28 and TRBJ1-5, is DVKVTQSSRYLVKRTGEKVFLECVQDMDHENMFWYRQDPGLGLRLIYFSYDVKMKEKGDIPEGYSVSREKKERFSLILESASTNQTSMYLCASTEYRVLGNQPQHFGDGTRLSIL.

The rearrangement uses TRBV9 and TRBJ1-2; no definite D call. Trimming left V 4 bases short and J 4 bases short, with 26 bases between. The CDR3 is 18 residues long. Germline values: CDR1 SGDLS, CDR2 YYNGEE. The CDR3 sequence: CASSNERLMQLSFYGYTF. CDR3 bases: TGTGCCAGCAGCAACGAACGGTTGATGCAACTAAGCTTCTATGGCTACACCTTC.

This rearrangement joins TRBV4-2 to TRBJ1-5; TRBD1 agrees at 8 bases. The CDR3 is made up of 15 amino acids. Germline assignment: CDR1 LGHNA and CDR2 YNFKEQ. Losses at the gene ends were 0 bases for V and 7 bases for J; bases not matched to a gene: 5. The CDR3 protein is CASSQDQGADQPQHF. CDR3 bases: TGTGCCAGCAGCCAAGACCAGGGGGCGGACCAGCCCCAGCATTTT.

V is TRBV9 and J is TRBJ2-1; 10 positions agree with TRBD2. V was pared by 0 bases and J by 3 bases, with 3 bases of the junction left unmatched. The CDR3 is made up of 16 amino acids. The germline V gene encodes CDR1 SGDLS and CDR2 YYNGEE. CDR3 sequence: CASSVVAGGGYNEQFF. The CDR3 nucleotides are TGTGCCAGCAGCGTAGTAGCGGGAGGTGGCTACAATGAGCAGTTCTTC.

This clone was observed once. The CDR3 DNA follows: TGTGCCAGCAGTGAATGGACTGGAAACACCATATATTTT. It yields the protein CASSEWTGNTIYF. This rearrangement joins TRBV6-1 to TRBJ1-3; D gene uncertain. Trimming took off 2 bases at V and 2 bases at J, with 4 bases between the two ends. Per germline, CDR1 MNHNS and CDR2 SASEGT. CDR3 length: 13 residues.

The gene calls are TRBV10-3 and TRBJ2-7, with 12 bases matching TRBD2. The CDR3 contains 15 residues. Germline V CDR1 and CDR2: ENHRY, SYGVKD. V was clipped by 6 bases and J by 3 bases; unmatched bases: 6. In nucleotides, the CDR3 is TGTGCCATCAGCGAGACTAGCGGGAGTTACTACGAGCAGTACTTC. Translation: CAISETSGSYYEQYF.

As concerns this clone: The sample carries other DNA sequences with the same CDR3. The chain combines TRBV6-4 with TRBJ2-1; 9 bases match TRBD2. J was trimmed by 3 bases and V by 0 bases; bases with no gene match: 0. CDR1 is MRHNA and CDR2 is SNTAGT in the germline V gene. This CDR3 is 15 amino acids long. DNA for the CDR3: TGTGCCAGCAGTGACTCTAGCGGGAGCTACAATGAGCAGTTCTTC. It translates to CASSDSSGSYNEQFF.

This chain connects TRBV9 to TRBJ2-5; D gene uncertain. Trimming cost V 4 bases and J 2 bases, with 9 bases left between them. This CDR3 is 13 amino acids long. From germline, CDR1 is SGDLS and CDR2 YYNGEE. CDR3 coding DNA: TGTGCCAGCAGCACACACCCTCAAGAGACCCAGTACTTC. As protein: CASSTHPQETQYF.

This rearrangement joins TRBV3-1 (or the pseudogene TRBV3-2) to TRBJ1-1; TRBD1 might be the D (6 bases). CDR1 and CDR2 (germline): LGHDT, YNNKEL (reference sequence). The CDR3 runs 14 residues. Between the trimmed V and J ends, which lost 6 bases and 4 bases, there was a span of 15 bases. CDR3 bases: TGTGCCAGCAGTTCAAACAGGGTGGTCACTGAAGCTTTCTTT. Protein: CASSSNRVVTEAFF.

This clone occurred once. The chain carries TRBV27 and TRBJ1-4, with D uncertain. Germline V lookup: CDR1 MNHEY, CDR2 SMNVEV (reference sequence). V lost 5 bases and J lost 0, with 13 bases in between. CDR3 length: 16 amino acids. The CDR3: CASSSDPTATNEKLFF. CDR3 DNA: TGTGCCAGCAGTAGTGACCCAACGGCAACTAATGAAAAACTGTTTTTT.

The V call is TRBV5-4, the J call TRBJ1-2, with 8 bases lining up with TRBD1. Trimming removed 0 bases from V and 1 base from J; junction bases left unmatched: 2. CDR3 length: 15 residues. Germline values: CDR1 SGHNT, CDR2 YYREEE (reference sequence). The chain's CDR3 is CASSLGDRFNYGYTF. CDR3 in DNA: TGTGCCAGCAGCTTGGGGGACAGGTTTAACTATGGCTACACCTTC.

This clone was picked up a small number of times. This chain links TRBV7-3 with TRBJ2-2, with 10 bases matching TRBD1. The CDR3 loop spans 15 amino acids. Trimming removed 5 bases from V and 4 bases from J; junction bases left unmatched: 4. From germline, CDR1 is SGHTA and CDR2 FQGTGA. The CDR3 DNA reads as TGTGCCAGCAGCCGGGACAGGGGAGGCACCGGGGAGCTGTTTTTT. Translated, it gives CASSRDRGGTGELFF.

The chain employs TRBV6-6 and TRBJ1-2, with TRBD1 identical over 8 bases. CDR1 is MNHNY and CDR2 is SVGAGI in the germline V gene (reference sequence). V shed 1 base, J shed 6 bases, and the junction held 7 bases outside the gene matches. The CDR3 sequence is 15 residues long. The CDR3 DNA reads TGTGCCAGCAGTTACTACCAGGGGGCGCCTGATGGCTACACCTTC. Protein sequence: CASSYYQGAPDGYTF.

V usage is TRBV6-5 and J usage is TRBJ1-6; the D gene is possibly TRBD1 (6 bases). Germline CDR1 MNHEY, CDR2 SVGAGI. CDR3 size: 14 residues. Trimming pared 2 bases from V and 9 bases from J, leaving 11 bases between. For the CDR3, the DNA is TGTGCCAGCAGTTACGCAGGGGTCGGTTCACCCCTCCACTTT. Protein sequence: CASSYAGVGSPLHF.

V and J are TRBV25-1 and TRBJ1-5, with a possible D match to TRBD1 (5 bases). Trimming took 0 bases from V and 4 from J, leaving 7 bases between them. Germline lookup yields CDR1 MGHDK and CDR2 SYGVNS. The CDR3 has 14 amino acids. Here the CDR3 reads CASSEYGGNQPQHF. CDR3 sequence (DNA): TGTGCCAGCAGTGAATATGGGGGGAATCAGCCCCAGCATTTT.

The chain is built from TRBV5-1 and TRBJ1-2, with D possibly matching TRBD1 (6 bases). CDR1 SGHRS and CDR2 YFSETQ come from the germline V gene. This CDR3 comprises 18 residues. Trimming took off 3 bases at V and 2 bases at J, with 23 bases between the two ends. CDR3 residues: CASSSWGGYSSRNYGYTF. CDR3 bases: TGCGCCAGCAGCTCTTGGGGGGGCTACTCCAGTCGAAACTATGGCTACACCTTC.

The chain combines TRBV6-5 with TRBJ1-1, with TRBD1 matching 7 bases. The CDR3 runs 14 residues. V trimming: 6 bases; J trimming: 3 bases; junction bases outside the gene matches: 7. Germline lookup yields CDR1 MNHEY and CDR2 SVGAGI. The CDR3 coding sequence is TGTGCCAGCAGACGACAGGGCCTTCACACTGAAGCTTTCTTT. It translates to CASRRQGLHTEAFF.

Only one count was recorded for this clone. The V gene is TRBV9, the J gene TRBJ1-1, with D tentatively TRBD1 (5 bases). The germline V and J ends were trimmed by 3 bases and 1 base, with 10 bases remaining between them. Germline V gene data show CDR1 as SGDLS and CDR2 as YYNGEE. The length of the CDR3 is 14 residues. CDR3 coding DNA: TGTGCCAGCAGCGCTGGGAGGGGGAACACTGAAGCTTTCTTT. Translated: CASSAGRGNTEAFF.

The chain is built from TRBV7-9 and TRBJ1-2, with TRBD1 matching 8 bases. The V gene's germline CDR1 is SEHNR and CDR2 FQNEAQ (reference sequence). The V gene end was trimmed by 4 bases and the J gene end by 1 base; junction bases not matched to a gene: 2. This CDR3 region has 14 residues. DNA of the CDR3: TGTGCCAGCAGCTCGACAGGGGTTAACTATGGCTACACCTTC. Protein: CASSSTGVNYGYTF.

The chain employs TRBV20-1 and TRBJ2-7; D not resolved. CDR1 and CDR2 from the germline V gene are DFQATT and SNEGSKA (reference sequence). V lost 3 bases, J lost 0 bases, and 6 bases lay in between. The CDR3 sequence is 12 residues long. The CDR3 region has the DNA TGCAGTGCTAGTGGCAGCTCCTACGAGCAGTACTTC. Protein sequence: CSASGSSYEQYF.